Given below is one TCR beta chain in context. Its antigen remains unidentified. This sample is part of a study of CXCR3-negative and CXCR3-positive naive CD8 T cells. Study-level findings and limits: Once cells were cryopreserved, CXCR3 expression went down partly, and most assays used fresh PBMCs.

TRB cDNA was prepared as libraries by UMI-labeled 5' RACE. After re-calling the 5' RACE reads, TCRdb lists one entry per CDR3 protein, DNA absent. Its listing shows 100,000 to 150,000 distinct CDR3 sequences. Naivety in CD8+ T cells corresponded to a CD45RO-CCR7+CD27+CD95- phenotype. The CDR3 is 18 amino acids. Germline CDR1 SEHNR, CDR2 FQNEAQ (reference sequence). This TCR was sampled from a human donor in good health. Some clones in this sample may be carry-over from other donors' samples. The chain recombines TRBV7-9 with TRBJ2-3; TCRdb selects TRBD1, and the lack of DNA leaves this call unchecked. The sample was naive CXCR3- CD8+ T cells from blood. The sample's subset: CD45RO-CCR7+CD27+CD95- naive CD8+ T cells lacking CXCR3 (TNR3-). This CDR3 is CASSLLRTGAPSTDTQYF.